Following are 7 T cell receptor beta chains from one sample sequenced in a study of cytomegalovirus exposure and HLA in healthy donors. Primers: 60 Vbeta forward and 13 Jbeta reverse. Method: immunoSEQ multiplex PCR; TCRdb's copy keeps in-frame clones and lacks some. The sample includes approximately 180,000 clones, 72% of them seen just once. Sample: PBMCs. The receptor set was obtained from a human donor in good health.

V and J are TRBV4-1 and TRBJ2-7; no clear D gene. Deletions cut 0 bases from V and 8 bases from J, with 11 bases between. CDR1 is MGHRA, CDR2 YSYEKL, per germline. CDR3 size: 13 residues. CDR3 nucleotide sequence: TGCGCCAGCAGCCAAGATCGGCGTGACAAGCAGTACTTC. This codes for CASSQDRRDKQYF.

This clone was observed a few times. This chain uses TRBV14 with TRBJ1-1; D is ambiguous. The CDR3 contains 16 residues. Germline CDR1 SGHDN, CDR2 FVKESK. Trimming stripped 4 bases from V and 0 bases from J, with 15 bases between. The CDR3, as DNA: TGTGCCAGCAGCCCCCACCTAACAGTTATGAACACTGAAGCTTTCTTT. Translated: CASSPHLTVMNTEAFF.

The gene calls are TRBV4-1 and TRBJ1-2; D gene unclear. V shed 0 bases and J shed 4 bases, with 6 bases lying between them. The V gene's germline CDR1 is MGHRA and CDR2 YSYEKL. The CDR3 spans 13 residues. The CDR3 sequence: CASSQDPVYGYTF. CDR3 in DNA: TGCGCCAGCAGCCAAGACCCAGTCTATGGCTACACCTTC.

This chain connects TRBV2 to TRBJ1-2; 7 bases agree with TRBD1. V was clipped by 2 bases and J by 4 bases; unmatched bases: 4. Germline V gives CDR1 SNHLY, CDR2 FYNNEI. The CDR3 runs to 14 residues. The CDR3 nucleotides read TGTGCCAGCAGTGAATCCGGGACAGCCTATGGCTACACCTTC. Translated, it gives CASSESGTAYGYTF.

The rearrangement links TRBV4-3 to TRBJ2-7, with 12 bases fitting TRBD2. Germline assignment: CDR1 LGHNA and CDR2 YSLEER. CDR3 length equals 17 residues. The junction had 5 bases not matched to a gene; V was cut back by 0 bases and J by 2 bases. CDR3 in DNA: TGCGCCAGCAGCCAAGAGGACCCTAGCGGGGGGGCCTACGAGCAGTACTTC. The encoded protein is CASSQEDPSGGAYEQYF.

This clone was recorded a few times. The chain is built from TRBV19 and TRBJ1-1; 8 bases are shared with TRBD1. Trimming removed 10 bases from V and 3 bases from J; junction bases left unmatched: 7. CDR1 LNHDA and CDR2 SQIVND come from the germline V gene (reference sequence). This CDR3 spans 13 amino acids. The CDR3: CATEQGVDTEAFF. CDR3 coding DNA: TGTGCCACCGAACAGGGGGTGGACACTGAAGCTTTCTTT.

The chain recombines TRBV19 with TRBJ1-1, with TRBD1 matching over 7 bases. CDR1 is LNHDA, CDR2 SQIVND, per germline (reference sequence). CDR3 length: 15 amino acids. V trimming: 10 bases; J trimming: 5 bases; junction bases outside the gene matches: 16. The CDR3 region has the DNA TGTGCCACATCGGGCTCACGGGCAGGGGGGACTGAAGCTTTCTTT. Translation: CATSGSRAGGTEAFF.